This T cell receptor (beta chain) was recorded in a study of cytotoxic CD8 clonotypes in ibrutinib-treated CLL. Study summary: Response sampling took place at median about 12 months of treatment, range 6 to 36. Findings and limits, study-wide: Sustained-remission and progressing patients' sampling times differed. Baseline values of clonality outstripped age-matched healthy donors and followed circulating CD8+ T-cell counts.

T cells were sequenced at a targeted depth of 1 in 200,000 to 1 in 1 million. Clones were read by immunoSEQ multiplex PCR, and TCRdb kept only the in-frame ones, dropping some. There are some 98,000 clones in the sample; about 72% occur only once, and about 34% lies in the top ten. With respect to this clone: The antigen is unknown.

This TCR was sampled from a human donor with chronic lymphocytic leukemia. The input for sequencing was PBMCs, taken after 12 months of ibrutinib treatment.

The CDR3 DNA sequence: TGTGCCAGCAGCACCCCAGTTGCGGGGGGCAATGAGCAGTTCTTC. This encodes CASSTPVAGGNEQFF. The genes are TRBV7-3 and TRBJ2-1; TRBD2 agrees at 8 bases. Looked up from germline, CDR1 is SGHTA and CDR2 is FQGTGA. CDR3 length: 15 residues. The trim removed 5 bases at V and 6 bases at J, leaving 9 bases unmatched.